These 20 T cell receptor beta chains were sequenced from one sample in a study of OX40 agonist ivuxolimab in advanced cancers. Only in-frame clones appear in the TCRdb table, and some are missing; sequencing was by immunoSEQ multiplex PCR. The table lists more than 55,000 clones, over 75% of them singletons, with around 10% in the top ten. The sample here was CD4+ or CD8+ T cells sorted from blood, taken in a trial of the OX40 agonist ivuxolimab. These receptors originate from an adult with an advanced solid tumor such as melanoma, head and neck, liver or kidney cancer.

The chain employs TRBV7-6 and TRBJ1-1; D is unclear. V was shortened by 5 bases and J by 7 bases, with 14 bases between the two germline ends. The germline V gene encodes CDR1 SGHVS and CDR2 FNYEAQ. The CDR3 is 13 residues long. CDR3: CASSNIKGLEAFF. The CDR3 nucleotides are TGTGCCAGCAGCAACATTAAAGGGCTTGAAGCTTTCTTT.

CDR3 region: CASSFDARRPSSPEQYV. For the CDR3, the DNA is TGTGCCAGCAGCTTTGACGCGCGCAGACCGTCCTCTCCCGAGCAGTACGTC. V usage is TRBV12-1 and J usage is TRBJ2-7. TRBV12-1 is an annotated pseudogene. This CDR3 has 17 residues.

The chain combines TRBV5-1 with TRBJ2-5; 9 positions agree with TRBD2. The V and J ends lost 1 base and 2 bases, in that order; junction bases with no gene match: 3. The CDR3 spans 15 residues. The germline V gene encodes CDR1 SGHRS and CDR2 YFSETQ. The CDR3 coding sequence is TGCGCCAGCAGCTTGAGCCTAGCGGGACAAGAGACCCAGTACTTC. It translates to CASSLSLAGQETQYF. Full variable domain (rest looked up from reference TRBV5-1 and TRBJ2-5): KAGVTQTPRYLIKTRGQQVTLSCSPISGHRSVSWYQQTPGQGLQFLFEYFSETQRNKGNFPGRFSGRQFSNSRSEMNVSTLELGDSALYLCASSLSLAGQETQYFGPGTRLLVL.

This chain connects TRBV28 to TRBJ2-7; TRBD1 agrees at 8 bases. The CDR3 runs to 15 residues. V gave up 2 bases and J gave up 5 bases; unmatched junction bases: 8. Looked up from germline, CDR1 is MDHEN and CDR2 is SYDVKM. The DNA for the CDR3 is TGTGCCAGCAGTTTAGACAGGGGAGCCTTAGACGAGCAGTACTTC. This encodes CASSLDRGALDEQYF.

The chain combines TRBV29-1 with TRBJ2-2; TRBD1 aligns across 9 bases. The CDR3 runs 14 residues. Germline-derived CDR1 and CDR2 are SQVTM and ANQGSEA. Trimming took 4 bases from V and 7 from J; bases not matched to a gene: 7. CDR3 loop: CSVGGTGYFGELFF. The CDR3 DNA reads TGCAGCGTTGGTGGGACAGGGTATTTCGGGGAGCTGTTTTTT.

The rearrangement joins TRBV13 to TRBJ2-7; D may correspond to TRBD1 or TRBD2 (5 bases each). CDR1 and CDR2 (germline): PRHDT, FYEKMQ (reference sequence). The V and J ends lost 4 bases and 0 bases respectively, with 13 bases between them. The CDR3 covers 15 residues. CDR3 bases: TGTGCCAGCAGCTGGTGGGGGACGAGCTCCTACGAGCAGTACTTC. It specifies CASSWWGTSSYEQYF.

This clone was seen only once. The V call is TRBV27, the J call TRBJ2-1, with a weak D call TRBD2 (6 bases). The CDR3 totals 14 residues. Trimming left V 7 bases short and J 7 bases short, with 17 bases between. Germline CDR1 MNHEY, CDR2 SMNVEV (reference sequence). The CDR3 nucleotides read TGTGCCAGCACGAGCCTCGGGGGTTCTAATGAGCAGTTCTTC. Amino acids: CASTSLGGSNEQFF.

The chain combines TRBV7-6 with TRBJ2-1, with 8 bases identical to TRBD2. With V trimmed by 1 base and J by 6 bases, 5 bases remained unmatched. The germline V gene has CDR1 SGHVS and CDR2 FNYEAQ. This CDR3 region has 15 residues. CDR3 sequence (DNA): TGTGCCAGCAGCTTAGGCGGGGGGATGGGCAATGAGCAGTTCTTC. The encoded protein is CASSLGGGMGNEQFF.

The rearrangement links TRBV7-9 to TRBJ2-3, with 7 bases matching TRBD2. Per the germline V gene, CDR1 is SEHNR and CDR2 is FQNEAQ (reference sequence). The CDR3 sequence is 16 residues long. Trimming cost V 5 bases and J 5 bases; bases outside gene matches: 13. CDR3 loop: CASSPRWGGSIDTQYF. The CDR3 bases are TGTGCCAGCAGCCCACGATGGGGCGGGAGTATAGATACGCAGTATTTT.

The chain joins TRBV13 to TRBJ1-2; D not certain. The germline gives CDR1 PRHDT, CDR2 FYEKMQ (reference sequence). Trimming removed 0 bases from V and 3 bases from J, with 14 bases in between. The CDR3 is 16 residues long. In DNA, the CDR3 is TGTGCCAGCAGCTTAGGTTCTGCTACTGGGGACTATGGCTACACCTTC. The encoded protein is CASSLGSATGDYGYTF.

This clone was detected only once. V is TRBV19 and J is TRBJ2-7; no reliable D call. V lost 4 bases and J lost 2, with 6 bases in between. Germline CDR1 is LNHDA and CDR2 is SQIVND (reference sequence). The CDR3 consists of 12 residues. The CDR3 region is CASSKSAYEQYF. CDR3 nucleotides: TGTGCCAGTAGTAAGTCCGCCTACGAGCAGTACTTC.

This clone was seen at least ten times. J is TRBJ2-7 and V is TRBV9, with TRBD2 matching 7 bases. The CDR3 extends over 15 amino acids. Germline CDR1 reads SGDLS; CDR2 reads YYNGEE. Losses at the gene ends were 4 bases for V and 2 bases for J; bases not matched to a gene: 9. The CDR3 nucleotides are TGTGCCAGCAGCTTTGGCGCGGGGGAGGCCTACGAGCAGTACTTC. It specifies CASSFGAGEAYEQYF. The full variable domain, its missing parts supplied by reference TRBV9 and TRBJ2-7, is DSGVTQTPKHLITATGQRVTLRCSPRSGDLSVYWYQQSLDQGLQFLIQYYNGEERAKGNILERFSAQQFPDLHSELNLSSLELGDSALYFCASSFGAGEAYEQYFGPGTRLTVT.

The V and J genes are TRBV28 and TRBJ1-2, with a possible D match to TRBD1 (5 bases). The germline gives CDR1 MDHEN, CDR2 SYDVKM. This CDR3 comprises 15 residues. Trimming left V 4 bases short and J 6 bases short, with 18 bases between. The CDR3 spells CASSYLAGSGDGYTF. As DNA, the CDR3 is TGTGCCAGCAGTTATCTTGCAGGGTCGGGGGATGGCTACACCTTC.

The rearrangement joins TRBV15 to TRBJ1-6; weak D call: TRBD1 (6 bases). Germline V gene sequence: CDR1 LNHNV, CDR2 YYDKDF (reference sequence). The ends were cut back, 3 bases at V and 9 bases at J, with 12 bases in the middle. The CDR3 has 14 amino acids. As DNA, the CDR3 is TGTGCCACCAGCAGTTCCAGGGGTGGTTCACCCCTCCACTTT. Amino acid sequence: CATSSSRGGSPLHF.

The J gene is TRBJ1-5, the V gene TRBV7-9, with D unclear. Germline CDR1 reads SEHNR; CDR2 reads FQNEAQ (reference sequence). CDR3 length: 13 residues. V gave up 3 bases and J gave up 4 bases, with 7 bases separating them. The chain's CDR3 is CASSLGLNQPQHF. CDR3 nucleotides: TGTGCCAGCAGCTTGGGATTAAATCAGCCCCAGCATTTT.

This clone was counted only a few times. The J gene is TRBJ2-7, the V gene TRBV4-3, with 7 bases lining up with TRBD1. V gave up 1 base and J gave up 4 bases; unmatched junction bases: 4. Looked up from germline, CDR1 is LGHNA and CDR2 is YSLEER. This CDR3 contains 14 residues. Here the CDR3 reads CASSQADRVYEQYF. CDR3 in DNA: TGCGCCAGCAGCCAAGCAGACAGGGTTTACGAGCAGTACTTC.

The V call is TRBV28, the J call TRBJ2-7; possibly TRBD1 for D (6 bases). V was shortened by 7 bases and J by 3 bases, with 19 bases between the two germline ends. Germline V CDR1 and CDR2: MDHEN, SYDVKM. The CDR3 is made up of 15 amino acids. In nucleotides, the CDR3 is TGTGCCAGCAACCCGATGACGGACAGACTCTACGAGCAGTACTTC. As protein: CASNPMTDRLYEQYF.

The rearrangement links TRBV2 to TRBJ2-7; D may be TRBD2 (6 bases). The CDR3 contains 15 residues. V lost 7 bases to trimming and J lost 4 bases, with 20 bases between them. CDR1 is SNHLY and CDR2 is FYNNEI in the germline V gene. The CDR3 loop is CASTSSGGPRYEQYF. The CDR3 DNA reads as TGTGCCAGCACCTCTTCCGGGGGTCCCAGGTACGAGCAGTACTTC.

The chain carries TRBV7-6 and TRBJ2-7; perhaps TRBD2 as D (7 bases). This CDR3 is built from 15 residues. The V end was cut by 5 bases, the J end by 7 bases, with 21 bases between. Germline CDR1 SGHVS, CDR2 FNYEAQ. The CDR3 coding sequence is TGTGCCAGCAGCCCATCGGCGGGGGCAGGGGTGGAGCAGTACTTC. It is translated as CASSPSAGAGVEQYF. The full variable domain, with the rest looked up from reference TRBV7-6 and TRBJ2-7, is GAGVSQSPRYKVTKRGQDVALRCDPISGHVSLYWYRQALGQGPEFLTYFNYEAQQDKSGLPNDRFSAERPEGSISTLTIQRTEQRDSAMYRCASSPSAGAGVEQYFGPGTRLTVT.

The chain is built from TRBV19 and TRBJ2-5; no reliable D call. This CDR3 comprises 13 residues. CDR1 and CDR2 from the germline V gene are LNHDA and SQIVND (reference sequence). V lost 1 base and J lost 5, with 8 bases in between. This CDR3 reads CASSIALGETQYF. The CDR3 DNA is TGTGCCAGTAGTATAGCCCTGGGGGAGACCCAGTACTTC.